The sample holds one count of the clone carrying this TCR beta chain. Its antigen is not identified. Primers: 60 Vbeta forward and 13 Jbeta reverse. TCRdb's copy holds only in-frame clones and misses some; the assay was immunoSEQ multiplex PCR. The sample has 150,000 or so clones; 80% are singletons. The sample comes from a study of cytomegalovirus exposure and HLA in healthy donors. In the study overall: Early released data had 80 million or so unique TCRs, all coming from HLA-typed donors. Overall study findings and caveats: Among TCR beta chains of equal frequency, HLA-associated ones were more clonally expanded in a later analysis.

The sequencing sample was made of PBMCs. The TCR was taken from a male donor in good health and CMV-seropositive.

The CDR3 DNA follows: TGTGCCGCGAAGGGGGCTGGCTATGGCTACACCTTC. Residues: CAAKGAGYGYTF. The chain links TRBV30 to TRBJ1-2; 7 nucleotides match TRBD1. Unmatched junction bases numbered 7, after V lost 8 bases and J lost 4 bases. The CDR3 runs 12 residues. Germline CDR1 reads GTSNPN; CDR2 reads SVGIG (reference sequence).